The subject of this entry is one T cell receptor (beta chain). The data were obtained in a study of patients and donors after allogeneic stem cell transplantation. TCRdb reprocessed the RT-PCR reads with MiXCR, giving one entry per CDR3 protein. Among some 960,000 distinct CDR3 sequences listed, about a sixth were seen once. Trimming stripped 1 base from V and 0 bases from J, with 14 bases between. This CDR3 spans 17 amino acids. Germline loops: CDR1 LNHNV, CDR2 YYDKDF (reference sequence). The origin of this receptor is a human donor who was either an allogeneic HSCT recipient or a stem cell or donor lymphocyte infusion donor (not recorded which). It is not recorded whose cells these are; they may come from a transplant donor. The sequenced material came from blood, either unsorted or a sorted T cell fraction (not recorded which). The chain uses TRBV15 and TRBJ2-3; D not resolved. The CDR3 DNA reads TGTGCCACCAGCAGAGGGACGACGAGGTTTAGCACAGATACGCAGTATTTT. This codes for CATSRGTTRFSTDTQYF.